This T cell receptor (beta chain) stems from a study of T cells after posttransplantation cyclophosphamide. Study results and caveats: Recipient CMV seropositivity and CMV reactivation strongly tracked TRB clonality.

Generated by immunoSEQ multiplex PCR, the TCRdb table keeps only in-frame clones and is missing some. This set yields some 5,500 clones and no singletons; the top ten hold about a quarter. A word on this clone: The antigen is not known.

Cyclophosphamide on days +3 and +4 followed busulfan-fludarabine conditioning and a marrow graft. Deletions cut 3 bases from V and 3 bases from J, with 8 bases between. The germline gives CDR1 SNHLY, CDR2 FYNNEI. The CDR3 is 13 residues long. The gene calls are TRBV2 and TRBJ1-1, with D maybe TRBD1 (6 bases). Sequenced material: PBMCs, taken after allogeneic stem cell transplant with posttransplant cyclophosphamide. This clonotype was sampled from a male patient between 55 and 70 years old who received an allogeneic stem cell transplant from a related donor, was CMV-positive, and had no GVHD. Some of the T cells might come from the graft donor. The chain's CDR3 is CASSEQGYTEAFF. The CDR3 nucleotides read TGTGCCAGCAGTGAGCAGGGGTACACTGAAGCTTTCTTT.